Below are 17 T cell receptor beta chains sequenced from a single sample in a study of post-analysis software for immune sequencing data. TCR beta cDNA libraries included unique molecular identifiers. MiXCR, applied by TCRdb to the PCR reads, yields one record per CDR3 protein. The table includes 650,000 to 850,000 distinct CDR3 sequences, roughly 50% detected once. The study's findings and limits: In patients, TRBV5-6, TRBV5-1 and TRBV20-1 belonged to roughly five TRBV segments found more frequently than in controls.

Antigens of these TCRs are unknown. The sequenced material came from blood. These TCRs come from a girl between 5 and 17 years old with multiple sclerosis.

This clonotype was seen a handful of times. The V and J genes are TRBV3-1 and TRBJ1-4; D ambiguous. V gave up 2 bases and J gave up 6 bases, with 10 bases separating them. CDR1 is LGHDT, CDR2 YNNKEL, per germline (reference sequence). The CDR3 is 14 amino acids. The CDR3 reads CASSQSAADEKLFF. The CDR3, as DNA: TGTGCCAGCAGCCAATCGGCGGCGGATGAAAAACTGTTTTTT.

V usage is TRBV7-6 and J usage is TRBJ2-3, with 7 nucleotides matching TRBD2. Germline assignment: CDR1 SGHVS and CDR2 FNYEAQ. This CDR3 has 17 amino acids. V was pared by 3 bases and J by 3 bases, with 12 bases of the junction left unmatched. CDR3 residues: CASSFLAEGGPTDTQYF. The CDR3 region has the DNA TGTGCCAGCAGCTTCCTCGCGGAGGGAGGGCCTACAGATACGCAGTATTTT.

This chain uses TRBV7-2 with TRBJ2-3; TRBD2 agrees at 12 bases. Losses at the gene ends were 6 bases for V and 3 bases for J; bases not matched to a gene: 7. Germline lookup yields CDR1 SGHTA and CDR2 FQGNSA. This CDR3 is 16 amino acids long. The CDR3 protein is CASSLTGTSGTDTQYF. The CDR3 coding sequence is TGTGCCAGCAGTTTAACCGGGACTAGCGGGACAGATACGCAGTATTTT.

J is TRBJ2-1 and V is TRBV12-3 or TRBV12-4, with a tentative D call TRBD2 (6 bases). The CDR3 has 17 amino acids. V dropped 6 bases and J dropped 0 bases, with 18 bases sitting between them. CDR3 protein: CASSPSTSVSSYNEQFF. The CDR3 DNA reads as TGTGCCAGCAGCCCTTCGACTAGTGTTAGCTCCTACAATGAGCAGTTCTTC.

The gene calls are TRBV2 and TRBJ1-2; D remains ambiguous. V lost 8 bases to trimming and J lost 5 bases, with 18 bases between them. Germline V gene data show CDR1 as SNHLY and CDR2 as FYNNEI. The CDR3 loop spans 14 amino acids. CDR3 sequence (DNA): TGTGCCAGCGTCCCAAGTCGGGGAGGTTATGGCTACACCTTC. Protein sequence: CASVPSRGGYGYTF.

The chain's CDR3 is CASSLDSSEQFF. CDR3 DNA sequence: TGTGCCAGCAGCTTAGATAGCAGTGAGCAGTTCTTC. This rearrangement joins TRBV7-2 to TRBJ2-1; no reliable D call. The germline V gene encodes CDR1 SGHTA and CDR2 FQGNSA. Trimming pared 1 base from V and 9 bases from J, leaving 7 bases between. The CDR3 has 12 amino acids.

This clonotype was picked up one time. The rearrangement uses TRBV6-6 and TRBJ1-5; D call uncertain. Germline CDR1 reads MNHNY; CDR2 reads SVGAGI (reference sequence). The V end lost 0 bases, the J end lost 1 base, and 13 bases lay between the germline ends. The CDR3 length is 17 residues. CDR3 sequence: CASSYSIAGWSNQPQHF. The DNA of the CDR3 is TGTGCCAGCAGTTACTCGATTGCAGGTTGGAGCAATCAGCCCCAGCATTTT.

CDR3 in DNA: TGCAGTGCTCATTTCCTACAAGAGACCCAGTACTTC. Its translation: CSAHFLQETQYF. This sequence joins TRBV20-1 and TRBJ2-5, with no clear D. Trimming stripped 5 bases from V and 2 bases from J, with 9 bases between. The V gene's germline CDR1 is DFQATT and CDR2 SNEGSKA (reference sequence). The CDR3 totals 12 residues.

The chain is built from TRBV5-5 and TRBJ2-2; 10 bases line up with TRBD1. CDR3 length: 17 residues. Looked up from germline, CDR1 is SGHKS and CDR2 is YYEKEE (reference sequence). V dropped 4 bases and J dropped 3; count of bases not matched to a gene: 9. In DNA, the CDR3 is TGTGCCAGCAGCATGGATCTGGGGACAGGGGACACCGGGGAGCTGTTTTTT. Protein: CASSMDLGTGDTGELFF.

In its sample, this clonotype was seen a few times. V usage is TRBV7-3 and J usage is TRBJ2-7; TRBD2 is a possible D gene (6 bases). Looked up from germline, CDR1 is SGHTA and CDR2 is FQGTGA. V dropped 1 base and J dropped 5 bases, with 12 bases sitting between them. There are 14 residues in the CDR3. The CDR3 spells CASSLSPAGHEQYF. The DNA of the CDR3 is TGTGCCAGCAGCTTAAGTCCGGCGGGACACGAGCAGTACTTC.

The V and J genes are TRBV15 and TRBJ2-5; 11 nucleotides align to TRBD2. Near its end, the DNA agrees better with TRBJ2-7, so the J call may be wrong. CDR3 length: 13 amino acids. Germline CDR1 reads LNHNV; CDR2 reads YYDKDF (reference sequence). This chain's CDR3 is CATSYGLAGEQYF. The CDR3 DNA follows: TGTGCCACCAGCTATGGACTAGCGGGCGAGCAGTACTTC.

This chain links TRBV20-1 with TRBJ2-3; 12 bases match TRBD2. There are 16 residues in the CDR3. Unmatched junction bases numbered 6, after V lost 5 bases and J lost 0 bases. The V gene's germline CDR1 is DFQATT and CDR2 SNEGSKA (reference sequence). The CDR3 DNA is TGCAGTGCTGGACTTCTAGCGGGAGGGAGCACAGATACGCAGTATTTT. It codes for CSAGLLAGGSTDTQYF.

The CDR3 DNA reads TGTGCCAGCAGCTTAAGGCTAGCGGAGACCTACGAGCAGTACTTC. The encoded protein is CASSLRLAETYEQYF. V usage is TRBV11-2 and J usage is TRBJ2-7; TRBD2 agrees at 7 bases. Germline V gene data show CDR1 as SGHAT and CDR2 as FQNNGV. Trimming removed 2 bases from V and 2 bases from J; junction bases left unmatched: 6. The CDR3 is 15 residues long.

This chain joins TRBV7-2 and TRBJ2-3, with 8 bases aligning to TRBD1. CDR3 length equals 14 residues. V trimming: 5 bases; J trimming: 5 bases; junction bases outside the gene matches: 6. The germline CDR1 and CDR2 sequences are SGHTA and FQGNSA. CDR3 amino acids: CASSATGGIDTQYF. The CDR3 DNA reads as TGTGCCAGCAGCGCCACAGGGGGTATAGATACGCAGTATTTT.

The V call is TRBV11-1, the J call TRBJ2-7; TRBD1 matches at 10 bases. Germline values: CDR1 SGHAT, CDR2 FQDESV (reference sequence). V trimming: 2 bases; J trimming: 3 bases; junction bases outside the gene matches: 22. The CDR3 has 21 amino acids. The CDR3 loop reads CASSLKTPGQGTLSTNYEQYF. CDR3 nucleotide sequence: TGTGCCAGCAGCTTAAAGACCCCGGGACAGGGGACCCTCTCAACTAACTACGAGCAGTACTTC.

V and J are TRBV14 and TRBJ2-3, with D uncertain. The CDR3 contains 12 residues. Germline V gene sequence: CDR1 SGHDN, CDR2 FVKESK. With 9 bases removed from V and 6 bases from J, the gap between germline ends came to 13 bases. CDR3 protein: CASSHQRDTQYF. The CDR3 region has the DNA TGTGCCAGTTCTCACCAAAGGGATACGCAGTATTTT.

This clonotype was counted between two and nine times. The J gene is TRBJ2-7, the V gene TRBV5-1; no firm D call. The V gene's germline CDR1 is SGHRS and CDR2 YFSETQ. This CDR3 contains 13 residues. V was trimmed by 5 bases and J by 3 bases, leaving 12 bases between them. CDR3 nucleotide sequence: TGCGCCAGCAGTAGCCGCTCCCTCTACGAGCAGTACTTC. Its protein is CASSSRSLYEQYF.